This TCR beta chain derives from a study of ipilimumab plus nivolumab after autologous stem cell transplantation. Study-wide context: Patients received a median of 5 ipilimumab and about 8 nivolumab doses. DLBCL patients had primary refractory or relapsed disease.

The V segment lost 3 bases and the J segment 12 bases; nucleotides outside the gene matches: 5. The CDR3 sequence is 12 residues long. Germline CDR1 KGHSH, CDR2 LQKENI. Method: immunoSEQ multiplex PCR; TCRdb's copy keeps in-frame clones and lacks some. The sample has about 84,000 clones; about 83% are singletons. Starting 14 to 28 days after autologous transplant, ipilimumab 1 mg/kg was given. The chain employs TRBV18 and TRBJ1-1; the match to TRBD1 covers 9 bases. The sequences come from PBMCs, collected in a trial of ipilimumab plus nivolumab as post-transplant consolidation. The origin of this receptor is a male donor with diffuse large B-cell lymphoma. CDR3: CASSPGDRATFF. The CDR3 DNA is TGTGCCAGCTCACCGGGGGACAGGGCAACTTTCTTT.